The source of this T cell receptor beta chain is a study of Graves' ophthalmopathy and Graves' hyperthyroidism. Disease in donors with ophthalmopathy had moderate-to-severe activity, CAS ≥3, NOSPECS ≥4 and under 3 months' duration. Fresh peripheral blood (approximately 10 ml) yielded the PBMCs. General study results and limits: Most clonotypes expanded in thyroid above 0.001 frequency were present in blood too.

RNA transcripts yielded amplified TCR beta CDR3 regions. The first round was an RT-PCR with HTBI primers, and the second round was a multiplex PCR. TCRdb analysed the multiplex PCR reads with MiXCR anew, one entry per CDR3 protein. Here the sample spans about 700,000 distinct CDR3 sequences, 40% being singletons. Concerning this clonotype itself: Its antigen is unknown.

The source material was peripheral blood. The clonotype was recovered from an adult man with Graves' ophthalmopathy.

The CDR3 here is CASSVRGAKNTGELFF. CDR3 coding DNA: TGTGCCAGCAGTGTCCGCGGGGCGAAGAACACCGGGGAGCTGTTTTTT. The V and J genes are TRBV25-1 and TRBJ2-2; D is possibly TRBD2 (6 bases). The CDR3 extends over 16 amino acids. Germline CDR1 is MGHDK and CDR2 is SYGVNS. V lost 4 bases to trimming and J lost 1 base, with 13 bases between them.